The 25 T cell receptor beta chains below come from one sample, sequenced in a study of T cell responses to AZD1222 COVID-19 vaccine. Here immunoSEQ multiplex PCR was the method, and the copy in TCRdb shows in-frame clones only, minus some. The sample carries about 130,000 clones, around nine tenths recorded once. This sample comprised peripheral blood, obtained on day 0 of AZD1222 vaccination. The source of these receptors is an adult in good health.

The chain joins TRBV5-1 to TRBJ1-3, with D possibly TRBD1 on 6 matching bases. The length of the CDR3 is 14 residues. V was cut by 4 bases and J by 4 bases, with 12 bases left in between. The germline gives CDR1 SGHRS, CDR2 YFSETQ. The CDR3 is CASSQPDSGNTIYF. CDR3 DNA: TGCGCCAGCAGCCAGCCGGACAGCGGAAACACCATATATTTT.

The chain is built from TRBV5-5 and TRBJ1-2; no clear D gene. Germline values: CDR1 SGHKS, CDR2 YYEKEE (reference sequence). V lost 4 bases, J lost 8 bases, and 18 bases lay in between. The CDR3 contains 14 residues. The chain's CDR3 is CASSPDGASMGYTF. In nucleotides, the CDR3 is TGTGCCAGCAGCCCCGACGGAGCCTCTATGGGCTACACCTTC.

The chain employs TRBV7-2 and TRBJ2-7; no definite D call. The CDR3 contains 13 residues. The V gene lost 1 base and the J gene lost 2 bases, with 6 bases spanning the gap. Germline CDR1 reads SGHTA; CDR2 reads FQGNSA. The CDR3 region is CASSLVRAYEQYF. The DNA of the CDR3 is TGTGCCAGCAGCTTAGTGCGAGCCTACGAGCAGTACTTC.

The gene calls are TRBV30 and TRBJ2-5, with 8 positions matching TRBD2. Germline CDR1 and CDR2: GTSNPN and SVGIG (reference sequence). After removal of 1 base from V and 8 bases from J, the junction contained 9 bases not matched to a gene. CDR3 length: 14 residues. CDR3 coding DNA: TGTGCCTGGAGTGCGGGAGGGATGAGTGGTACCCAGTACTTC. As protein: CAWSAGGMSGTQYF.

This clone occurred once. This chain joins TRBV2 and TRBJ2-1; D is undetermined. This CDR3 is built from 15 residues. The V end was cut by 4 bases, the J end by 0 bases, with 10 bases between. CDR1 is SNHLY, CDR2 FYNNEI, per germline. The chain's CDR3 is CASSGSSSSYNEQFF. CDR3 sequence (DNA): TGTGCCAGCAGTGGCAGTTCGAGCTCCTACAATGAGCAGTTCTTC.

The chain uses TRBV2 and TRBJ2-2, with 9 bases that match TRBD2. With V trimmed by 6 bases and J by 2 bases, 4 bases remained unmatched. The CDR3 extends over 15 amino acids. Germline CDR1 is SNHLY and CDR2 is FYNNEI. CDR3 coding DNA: TGTGCCAGCAGGCTCCTAGCGGGAAACACCGGGGAGCTGTTTTTT. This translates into CASRLLAGNTGELFF.

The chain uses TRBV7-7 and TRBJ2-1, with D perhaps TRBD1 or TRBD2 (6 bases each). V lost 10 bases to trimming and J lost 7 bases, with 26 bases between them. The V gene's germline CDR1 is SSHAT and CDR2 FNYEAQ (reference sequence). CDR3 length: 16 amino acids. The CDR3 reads CATSSPGAVELNEQFF. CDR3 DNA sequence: TGTGCCACTTCGAGCCCGGGGGCGGTGGAACTAAATGAGCAGTTCTTC.

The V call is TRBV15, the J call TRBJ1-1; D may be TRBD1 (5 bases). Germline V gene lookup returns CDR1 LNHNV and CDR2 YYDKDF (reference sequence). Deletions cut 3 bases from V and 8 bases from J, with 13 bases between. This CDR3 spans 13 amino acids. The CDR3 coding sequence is TGTGCCACCAGCAGTCCCAGGGCAGGCGAAGCTTTCTTT. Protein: CATSSPRAGEAFF.

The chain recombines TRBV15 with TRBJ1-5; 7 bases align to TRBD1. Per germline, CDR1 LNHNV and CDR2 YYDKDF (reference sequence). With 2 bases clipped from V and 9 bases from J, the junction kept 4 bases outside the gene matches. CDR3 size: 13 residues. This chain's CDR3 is CATSRQGEWPQHF. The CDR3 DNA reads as TGTGCCACCAGCAGACAGGGGGAATGGCCCCAGCATTTT.

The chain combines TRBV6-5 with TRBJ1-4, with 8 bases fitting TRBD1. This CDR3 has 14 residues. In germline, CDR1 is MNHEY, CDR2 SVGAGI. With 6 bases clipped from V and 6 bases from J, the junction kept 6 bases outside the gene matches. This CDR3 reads CASRAPGGYEKLFF. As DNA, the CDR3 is TGTGCCAGCAGGGCTCCAGGGGGCTATGAAAAACTGTTTTTT.

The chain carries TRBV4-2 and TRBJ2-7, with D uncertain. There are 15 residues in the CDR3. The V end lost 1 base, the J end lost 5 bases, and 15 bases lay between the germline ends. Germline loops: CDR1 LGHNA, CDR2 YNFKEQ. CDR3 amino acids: CASSQVTVPLDEQYF. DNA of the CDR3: TGTGCCAGCAGCCAAGTTACGGTCCCTCTGGACGAGCAGTACTTC.

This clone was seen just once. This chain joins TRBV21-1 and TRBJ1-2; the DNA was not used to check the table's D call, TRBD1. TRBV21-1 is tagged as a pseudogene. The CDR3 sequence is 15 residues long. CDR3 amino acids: CASSKRQGLRYGYTF. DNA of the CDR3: TGTGCCAGCAGCAAACGCCAGGGGTTGAGGTATGGCTACACCTTC.

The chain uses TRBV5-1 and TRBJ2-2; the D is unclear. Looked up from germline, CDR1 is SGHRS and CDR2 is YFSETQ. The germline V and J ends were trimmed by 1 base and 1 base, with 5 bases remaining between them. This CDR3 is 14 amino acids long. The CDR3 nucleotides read TGCGCCAGCAGCTTGCTTAAGAACACCGGGGAGCTGTTTTTT. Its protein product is CASSLLKNTGELFF.

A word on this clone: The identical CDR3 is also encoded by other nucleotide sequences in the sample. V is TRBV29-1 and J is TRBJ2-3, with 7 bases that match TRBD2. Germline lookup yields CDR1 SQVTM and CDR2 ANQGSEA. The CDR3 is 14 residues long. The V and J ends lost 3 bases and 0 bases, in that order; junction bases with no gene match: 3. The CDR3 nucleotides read TGCAGCGTTGACCTAGCGGCTAGCACAGATACGCAGTATTTT. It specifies CSVDLAASTDTQYF.

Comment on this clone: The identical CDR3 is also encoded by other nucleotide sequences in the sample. The CDR3 is CASSIVSNTEAFF. CDR3 sequence (DNA): TGTGCCAGTAGTATAGTAAGCAACACTGAAGCTTTCTTT. The chain joins TRBV19 to TRBJ1-1; D gene uncertain. V was cut by 1 base and J by 2 bases, with 5 bases left in between. Per the germline V gene, CDR1 is LNHDA and CDR2 is SQIVND (reference sequence). This CDR3 region has 13 residues.

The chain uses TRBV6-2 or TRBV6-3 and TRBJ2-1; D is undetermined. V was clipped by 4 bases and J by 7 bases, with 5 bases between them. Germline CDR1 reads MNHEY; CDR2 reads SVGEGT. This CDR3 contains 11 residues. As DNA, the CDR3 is TGTGCCAGCAGTTTGACAAATGAGCAGTTCTTC. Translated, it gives CASSLTNEQFF.

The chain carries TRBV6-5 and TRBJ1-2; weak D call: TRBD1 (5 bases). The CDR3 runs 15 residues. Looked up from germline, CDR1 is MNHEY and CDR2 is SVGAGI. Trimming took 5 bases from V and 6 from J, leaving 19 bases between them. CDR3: CASSQFGGAPHGYTF. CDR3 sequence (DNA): TGTGCCAGCAGTCAATTTGGAGGGGCGCCTCATGGCTACACCTTC.

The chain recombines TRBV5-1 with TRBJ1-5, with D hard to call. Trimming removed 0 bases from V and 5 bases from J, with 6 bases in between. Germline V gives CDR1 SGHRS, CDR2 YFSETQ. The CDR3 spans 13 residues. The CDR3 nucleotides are TGCGCCAGCAGCTTGGACGGTGATCAGCCCCAGCATTTT. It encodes CASSLDGDQPQHF.

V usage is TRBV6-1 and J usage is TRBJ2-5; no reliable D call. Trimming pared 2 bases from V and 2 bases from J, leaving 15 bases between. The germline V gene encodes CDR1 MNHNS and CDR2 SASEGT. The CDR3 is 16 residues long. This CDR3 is CASSEFHLQRQETQYF. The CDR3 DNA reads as TGTGCCAGCAGTGAATTTCATCTGCAGAGGCAAGAGACCCAGTACTTC.

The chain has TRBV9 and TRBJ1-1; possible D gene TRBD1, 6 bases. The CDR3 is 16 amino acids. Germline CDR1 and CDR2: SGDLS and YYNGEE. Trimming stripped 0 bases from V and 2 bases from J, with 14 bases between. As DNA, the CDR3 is TGTGCCAGCAGCGTAGCTACCGGGGGGCTCAACACTGAAGCTTTCTTT. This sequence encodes CASSVATGGLNTEAFF.

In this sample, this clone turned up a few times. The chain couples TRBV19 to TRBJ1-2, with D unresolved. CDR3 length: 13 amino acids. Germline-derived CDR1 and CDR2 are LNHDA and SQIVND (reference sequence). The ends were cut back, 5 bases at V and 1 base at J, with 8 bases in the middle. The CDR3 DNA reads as TGTGCCAGTAGTTACTCCCATAACTATGGCTACACCTTC. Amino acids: CASSYSHNYGYTF.

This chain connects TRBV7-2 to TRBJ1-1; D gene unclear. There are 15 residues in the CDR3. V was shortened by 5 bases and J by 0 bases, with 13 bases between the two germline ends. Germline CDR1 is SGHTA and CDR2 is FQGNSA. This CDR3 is CASSPEPQMNTEAFF. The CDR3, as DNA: TGTGCCAGCAGCCCAGAGCCCCAGATGAACACTGAAGCTTTCTTT. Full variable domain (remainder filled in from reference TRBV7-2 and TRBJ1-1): GAGVSQSPSNKVTEKGKDVELRCDPISGHTALYWYRQSLGQGLEFLIYFQGNSAPDKSGLPSDRFSAERTGGSVSTLTIQRTQQEDSAVYLCASSPEPQMNTEAFFGQGTRLTVV.

CDR3 protein: CASSRQRTYEQYF. CDR3 nucleotide sequence: TGTGCCAGCAGCCGACAGCGAACCTACGAGCAGTACTTC. The V and J genes are TRBV7-2 and TRBJ2-7; weak D call: TRBD1 (5 bases). Germline-derived CDR1 and CDR2 are SGHTA and FQGNSA. With 5 bases removed from V and 2 bases from J, the gap between germline ends came to 10 bases. The CDR3 length is 13 residues.

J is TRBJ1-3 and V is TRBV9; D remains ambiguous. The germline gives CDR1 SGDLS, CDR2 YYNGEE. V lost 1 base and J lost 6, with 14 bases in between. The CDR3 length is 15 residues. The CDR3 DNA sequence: TGTGCCAGCAGCGTAAGTGGCAGCGGAATAAACACCATATATTTT. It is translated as CASSVSGSGINTIYF.

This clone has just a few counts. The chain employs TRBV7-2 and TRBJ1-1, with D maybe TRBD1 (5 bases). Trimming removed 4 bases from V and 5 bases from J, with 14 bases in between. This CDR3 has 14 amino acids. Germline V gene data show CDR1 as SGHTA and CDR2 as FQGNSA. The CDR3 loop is CASSSTGTSTEAFF. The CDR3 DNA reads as TGTGCCAGCAGCTCCACCGGGACGTCGACTGAAGCTTTCTTT.